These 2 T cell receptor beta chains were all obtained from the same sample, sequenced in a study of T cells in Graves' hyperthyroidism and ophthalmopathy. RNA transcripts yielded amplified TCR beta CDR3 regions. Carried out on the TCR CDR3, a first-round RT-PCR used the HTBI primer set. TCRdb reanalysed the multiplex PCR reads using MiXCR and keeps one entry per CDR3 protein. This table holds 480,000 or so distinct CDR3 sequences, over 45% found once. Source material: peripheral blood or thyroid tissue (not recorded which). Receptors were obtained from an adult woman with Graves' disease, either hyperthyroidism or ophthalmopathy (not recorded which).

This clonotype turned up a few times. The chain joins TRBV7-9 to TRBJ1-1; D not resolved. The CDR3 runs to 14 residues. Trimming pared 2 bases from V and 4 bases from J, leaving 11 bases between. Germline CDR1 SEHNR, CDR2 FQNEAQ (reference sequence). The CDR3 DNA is TGTGCCAGCAGCTTAATGGGTTCGTCCACTGAAGCTTTCTTT. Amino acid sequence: CASSLMGSSTEAFF.

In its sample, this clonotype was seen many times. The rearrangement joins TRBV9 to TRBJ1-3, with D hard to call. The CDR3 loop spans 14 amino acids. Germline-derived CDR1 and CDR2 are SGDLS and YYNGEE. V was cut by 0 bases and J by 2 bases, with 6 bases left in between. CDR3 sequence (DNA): TGTGCCAGCAGCGTAGATTTTACTGGAAACACCATATATTTT. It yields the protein CASSVDFTGNTIYF.